A selection of T cell receptor beta chains follows, all from one sample in a study of blood T cell repertoires in COVID-19. Here immunoSEQ multiplex PCR was the method, and the copy in TCRdb shows in-frame clones only, minus some. The repertoire holds 250,000 or so clones, with more than 75% as singletons. The sample taken for sequencing was peripheral blood. Every receptor here comes from a woman aged 40 to 50 who had recovered from COVID-19. The CDR3 runs from the conserved cysteine through the conserved F or W. The D gene is left open where the match is weak. Not all rows give a size; the values are once, few, many and, for expanded clones, a class.

j_call: TRBJ1-6; d_call: NA; clone_size: few; v_call: TRBV7-9; cdr3_nt: TGTGCCAGCCTCAATTCCGGTTCACCCCTCCACTTT; cdr3_aa: CASLNSGSPLHF
j_call: TRBJ2-1; d_call: TRBD2; clone_size: NA; v_call: TRBV7-2; cdr3_nt: TGTGCCAGCAGCTTAGCGGGGCTAGCGGGATGGGGTGAGCAGTTCTTC; cdr3_aa: CASSLAGLAGWGEQFF
j_call: TRBJ1-5; d_call: TRBD1; clone_size: NA; v_call: TRBV30; cdr3_nt: TGTGCCTACTCCGGGACAGAGGGCCAGGGGCCCCAGCATTTT; cdr3_aa: CAYSGTEGQGPQHF
j_call: TRBJ2-5; d_call: NA; clone_size: NA; v_call: TRBV6-5; cdr3_nt: TGTGCCCAAAGTCCCGGGGTAGGAGAGACCCAGTACTTC; cdr3_aa: CAQSPGVGETQYF
j_call: TRBJ2-2; d_call: NA; clone_size: few; v_call: TRBV5-1; cdr3_nt: TGCGCCAGCAGCTTGGTTTCCGGTGGGGAGCTGTTTTTT; cdr3_aa: CASSLVSGGELFF
j_call: TRBJ2-7; d_call: NA; clone_size: NA; v_call: TRBV30; cdr3_nt: TGTGCCTGGAGCGCGGGCTCTGTCGAGCAGTACTTC; cdr3_aa: CAWSAGSVEQYF
j_call: TRBJ2-3; d_call: TRBD2; clone_size: NA; v_call: TRBV27; cdr3_nt: TGTGCCAGCAGTCTGGAGCGGGGGAGCACAGATACGCAGTATTTT; cdr3_aa: CASSLERGSTDTQYF
j_call: TRBJ1-4; d_call: NA; clone_size: NA; v_call: TRBV5-1; cdr3_nt: TGCGCCAGCAGCTTGGGCACAGGGAGTGAAAAACTGTTTTTT; cdr3_aa: CASSLGTGSEKLFF
j_call: TRBJ1-4; d_call: TRBD1; clone_size: few; v_call: TRBV7-8; cdr3_nt: TGTGCCAGCAGCTTGGGACAGAGGAATGAAAAACTGTTTTTT; cdr3_aa: CASSLGQRNEKLFF
j_call: TRBJ1-2; d_call: NA; clone_size: NA; v_call: TRBV7-8; cdr3_nt: TGTGCCAGCAGCTTCGGGGCAGGGACTTTCTATGGCTACACCTTC; cdr3_aa: CASSFGAGTFYGYTF